This T cell receptor beta chain was profiled in a study of T cell responses to AZD1222 COVID-19 vaccine. TCRdb's table, derived via immunoSEQ multiplex PCR, lists solely in-frame clones and lacks some. The data hold around 60,000 clones, with just over 90% observed a single time. The length of the CDR3 is 13 residues. V was pared by 2 bases and J by 8 bases, with 12 bases between. Broader study findings: Compared with day 0, the breadth and depth of the Spike-specific TCR repertoire rose significantly after two doses of AZD1222.

Concerning this clone: The antigen is not known.

Source: peripheral blood, taken 28 days after the second dose of the MenACWY control vaccine. The sequence was collected from an adult who received the MenACWY meningococcal vaccine as a control. The chain carries TRBV12-3 or TRBV12-4 and TRBJ1-2; D gene unclear. The CDR3 loop is CASSLQALWGYTF. Here the CDR3 DNA reads TGTGCCAGCAGTTTACAGGCCCTCTGGGGCTACACCTTC.